This TCR beta chain was sequenced in a study of T cell responses to AZD1222 COVID-19 vaccine. Between the trimmed V and J ends, which lost 3 bases and 4 bases, there was a span of 16 bases. Per the germline V gene, CDR1 is SEHNR and CDR2 is FQNEAQ (reference sequence). This CDR3 contains 15 residues. TCRdb's copy holds only in-frame clones and misses some; the assay was immunoSEQ multiplex PCR. The sample holds roughly 150,000 clones; 90% are singletons and the top ten take approximately 1.8%. This rearrangement joins TRBV7-9 to TRBJ2-7; tentatively, D is TRBD1 or TRBD2 (6 bases each). Source: peripheral blood, taken on day 0 of AZD1222 vaccination. The sequence was obtained from an adult in good health. The DNA for the CDR3 is TGTGCCAGCAGCTTCCGGGGGCGGACTCTATACGAGCAGTACTTC. This codes for CASSFRGRTLYEQYF.